A selection of T cell receptor beta chains follows, all from one sample in a study of OX40 agonist ivuxolimab in advanced cancers. Produced via immunoSEQ multiplex PCR; TCRdb's table is partial and in-frame only. The sample consists of tens of thousands of clones, 85% of them appearing once. This specimen was CD4+ or CD8+ T cells sorted from blood, taken in a trial of the OX40 agonist ivuxolimab. The receptor set was obtained from an adult with an advanced solid tumor such as melanoma, head and neck, liver or kidney cancer. The CDR3 runs from the conserved cysteine through the conserved F or W. Fields, in order: J gene, V gene, CDR3 protein.

J: TRBJ2-3; V: TRBV29-1; CDR3: CSVEGGGGTDTQYF
J: TRBJ1-5; V: TRBV28; CDR3: CASSSVGQGNQPQHF
J: TRBJ2-6; V: TRBV15; CDR3: CATSRALGANVLTF
J: TRBJ2-7; V: TRBV6-1; CDR3: CASSERTGPSYEQYF
J: TRBJ1-1; V: TRBV18; CDR3: CASSPPHIGPNTEAFF
J: TRBJ1-4; V: TRBV6-1; CDR3: CASLNEKLFF
J: TRBJ2-7; V: TRBV11-2; CDR3: CASSLEAGRIEQYF
J: TRBJ1-1; V: TRBV2; CDR3: CASSRSGKTEAFF
J: TRBJ1-5; V: TRBV2; CDR3: CASSDGTGYNQPQHF
J: TRBJ2-7; V: TRBV27; CDR3: CASSSRGYSYEQYF
J: TRBJ2-3; V: TRBV9; CDR3: CASSVTGTSTDTQYF
J: TRBJ2-3; V: TRBV7-2; CDR3: CASSYSLQSSTDTQYF
J: TRBJ2-1; V: TRBV30; CDR3: CAWGTPGQGIYNEQFF
J: TRBJ2-1; V: TRBV5-1; CDR3: CASSLGAGLAGGSEQFF
J: TRBJ1-3; V: TRBV7-8; CDR3: CASSLGEDRSNTIYF
J: TRBJ2-7; V: TRBV19; CDR3: CASSPTSGVPYEQYF
J: TRBJ2-5; V: TRBV10-2; CDR3: CASSEPGQGRETQYF
J: TRBJ2-7; V: TRBV10-3; CDR3: CAISDPSTGFYEQYF
J: TRBJ2-1; V: TRBV30; CDR3: CAWNQGVSYNEQFF
J: TRBJ2-1; V: TRBV7-9; CDR3: CASSLSTSGSRNEQFF
J: TRBJ2-5; V: TRBV7-8; CDR3: CASSLGDSPKWTQYF
J: TRBJ2-7; V: TRBV7-3; CDR3: CASSFLAGGFSEQYF
J: TRBJ1-6; V: TRBV7-9; CDR3: CASSLGPRGYNSPLHF
J: TRBJ1-1; V: TRBV2; CDR3: CASSERRTTEAFF
J: TRBJ1-6; V: TRBV20-1; CDR3: CSAGPAAPLHF
J: TRBJ2-3; V: TRBV5-6; CDR3: CASSSSGTATDTQYF
J: TRBJ1-2; V: TRBV6-6; CDR3: CASSFSGYTF
J: TRBJ2-1; V: TRBV28; CDR3: CASSGLAGGNEQFF